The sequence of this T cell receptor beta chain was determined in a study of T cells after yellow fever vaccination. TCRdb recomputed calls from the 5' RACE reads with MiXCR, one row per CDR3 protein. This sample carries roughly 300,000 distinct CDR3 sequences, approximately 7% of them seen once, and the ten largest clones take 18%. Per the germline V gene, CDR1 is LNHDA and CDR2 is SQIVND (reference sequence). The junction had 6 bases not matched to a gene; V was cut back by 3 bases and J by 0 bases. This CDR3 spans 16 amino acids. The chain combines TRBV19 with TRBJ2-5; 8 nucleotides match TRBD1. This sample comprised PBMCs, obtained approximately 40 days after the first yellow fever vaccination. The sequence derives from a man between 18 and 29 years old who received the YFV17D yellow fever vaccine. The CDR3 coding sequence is TGTGCCAGTAGTATTTACGGGGACAGGAACCAAGAGACCCAGTACTTC. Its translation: CASSIYGDRNQETQYF.